This T cell receptor beta chain was captured by sequencing in a study of blood T cell repertoires in COVID-19. CDR1 is SGHRS, CDR2 YFSETQ, per germline. V lost 0 bases and J 7 bases, leaving 11 bases between the germline ends. The CDR3 runs 15 residues. Here immunoSEQ multiplex PCR was the method, and the copy in TCRdb shows in-frame clones only, minus some. The sample records roughly 87,000 clones, around 85% being singletons. The sequenced material came from peripheral blood. The sequence came from a woman aged 55-75 years with acute or convalescent COVID-19. V is TRBV5-1 and J is TRBJ1-6; D is unclear. The DNA for the CDR3 is TGCGCCAGCAGCTTGGTTCCCTTGGGCAATTCACCCCTCCACTTT. As protein: CASSLVPLGNSPLHF.